This T cell receptor (beta chain) derives from a study of PD-1 blockade in classical Hodgkin lymphoma (dated by TCRdb to 2020 to 2022). Broadly, across the study: Nivolumab dosing was 3 mg/kg intravenously every 2 weeks, continuing until either disease progression or unacceptable toxicity. A peripheral blood immune signature of response to PD-1 blockade in classical Hodgkin lymphoma was defined using TCR beta sequencing and CyTOF.

The Qiagen DNeasy kit was used to extract genomic DNA from unsorted PBMCs and from the negatively selected CD4+ and CD8+ fractions. TCR beta CDR3 regions were subjected to amplification by immunoSEQ multiplex PCR with primers that anneal to V and J segments. A synthetic immune receptor repertoire was used to minimize amplification bias, and any residual bias was removed computationally once sequencing was done. The published analysis was carried out like this. Custom Python scripts were used to quantify repertoire diversity as the Shannon entropy index. The unsorted, CD4+ and CD8+ repertoires were each analyzed separately, with the exception of combined analyses, where CD4+ and CD8+ sequences were merged in silico. Clonal expansion was defined as at least a 2-fold frequency increase after treatment relative to C1D1, with a pseudocount of 0.5 for undetected baseline clones. Singleton clones were defined as clones with 0 or 1 copy at C1D1, and non-singleton clones were defined as clones with 2 or more copies. Clones expanded in unsorted samples were assigned a CD4+, CD8+ or unknown annotation through matching of protein sequences in sorted samples from the same patient. Wilcoxon tests on paired samples were used to test changes in diversity from C1D1 to C4D1. TCRdb stores this immuneACCESS table with in-frame sequences only. Part of the clones is absent; in the studies checked, under half of the shortfall reflects unresolved V genes, and no reason is known for the rest. V and J calls and clone size are given by that table; D and trimming were obtained from the DNA. The sample profile shows 10,000 to 15,000 clones; 90% of them were found once. The leading ten clones occupy more than 0.4% of the sample.

This clone occurred once. Its antigen remains unidentified. Base qualities are not at hand, and no much larger clone is one base apart. This sample's time point label indicates: cycle 1 day 1 (C1D1), immediately before nivolumab initiation. Every trial patient had relapsed following autologous stem cell transplantation, and prior brentuximab vedotin exposure was what differed among cohorts A, B and C. Using a Miltenyi CD4+ T cell isolation kit, CD4+ T cells were purified from thawed PBMCs through magnetic negative selection. The trial cohort was composed of around 60 patients with relapsed/refractory classical Hodgkin lymphoma, for whom complete response, partial response or progressive disease was recorded as best overall response. Trial patients were treated with single-agent nivolumab in the multi-cohort phase II CheckMate 205 trial. Best overall response was determined by an independent review committee according to the 2007 International Working Group response criteria. Trial PBMCs were collected just before the start of nivolumab (C1D1) and during therapy at cycle 2 day 1 and cycle 4 day 1. Peripheral blood was collected in 8 mL Vacutainer Cell Preparation Tubes, from which PBMCs were isolated by centrifugation and then cryopreserved. Purified CD4+ and CD8+ fractions were generated only in cases for which an additional PBMC sample was available. Magnetically labelled cells were removed on LS columns in a quadroMACS separator, and the flow-through was collected as the purified fraction.

General study outcomes and caveats: CD4+ but not CD8+ TCR diversity rose significantly by C4D1 (p=0.0027 vs p=0.16), most apparent in complete responders (p=0.02). Baseline TCR diversity was reported to be lower in newly diagnosed patients than in healthy donors and to be lower still in relapsed/refractory patients. Baseline diversity similar to that of newly diagnosed patients was observed in trial patients achieving complete response, whereas significantly lower diversity was observed in partial responders and progressors. Lower diversity was seen in patients whose nivolumab began less than 1 year after ASCT, and these patients were left out of later analyses so that immune reconstitution would not confound the results. Only a single clinical trial cohort was studied, and what caused the repertoire differences, possibly disease activity or prior therapy, remained undefined.

V and J are truncated by 5 bases and 5 bases respectively, leaving an intervening sequence of 16 bases. Spanning cysteine to phenylalanine, the CDR3 consists of 14 amino acids. Just the 42-base CDR3 DNA is kept, in frame starting at base 1. In the germline V gene, CDR1 corresponds to LGHNA and CDR2 to YNFKEQ. The clonotype comes from a human donor with classical Hodgkin lymphoma. Sequencing used CD4+ T cells from blood, obtained at baseline. Recombination linked TRBV4-2 to TRBJ2-7, with a weak D call of TRBD2 (5 bases match). The base sequence is TGTGCCAGCAGCGAAGTTCGAGGGTCCAACGAGCAGTACTTC. Its protein product is CASSEVRGSNEQYF.